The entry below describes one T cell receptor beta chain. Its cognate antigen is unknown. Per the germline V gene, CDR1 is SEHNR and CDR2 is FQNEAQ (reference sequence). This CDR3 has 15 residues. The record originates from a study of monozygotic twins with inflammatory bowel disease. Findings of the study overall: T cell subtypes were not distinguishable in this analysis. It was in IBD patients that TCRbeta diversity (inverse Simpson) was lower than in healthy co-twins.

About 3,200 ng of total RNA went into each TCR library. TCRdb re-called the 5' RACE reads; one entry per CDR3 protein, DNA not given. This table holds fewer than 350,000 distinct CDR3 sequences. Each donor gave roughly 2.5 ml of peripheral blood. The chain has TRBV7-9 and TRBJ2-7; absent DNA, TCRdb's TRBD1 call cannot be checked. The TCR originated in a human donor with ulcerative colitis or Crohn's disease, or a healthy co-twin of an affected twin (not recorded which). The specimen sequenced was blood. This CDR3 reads CASSLGDRGSDEQYF. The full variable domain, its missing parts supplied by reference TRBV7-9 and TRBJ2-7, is DTGVSQNPRHKITKRGQNVTFRCDPISEHNRLYWYRQTLGQGPEFLTYFQNEAQLEKSRLLSDRFSAERPKGSFSTLEIQRTEQGDSAMYLCASSLGDRGSDEQYFGPGTRLTVT.